One and the same sample provided the 8 T cell receptor beta chains below, sequenced in a study of OX40 agonist ivuxolimab in advanced cancers. The repertoire was sequenced with immunoSEQ multiplex PCR; TCRdb's copy has only in-frame clones and lacks some. Of roughly 100,000 clones in the sample, 90% were seen once. The starting material was CD4+ or CD8+ T cells sorted from blood, obtained in a trial of the OX40 agonist ivuxolimab. Receptor source: an adult with an advanced solid tumor such as melanoma, head and neck, liver or kidney cancer.

This clone was detected a few times. The chain recombines TRBV5-1 with TRBJ2-7; no reliable D call. CDR3 length equals 15 residues. Germline V gene sequence: CDR1 SGHRS, CDR2 YFSETQ. Trimming took 4 bases from V and 4 from J, leaving 18 bases between them. The CDR3 protein is CASSPRLDIRYEQYF. DNA for the CDR3: TGCGCCAGCAGCCCCAGACTCGACATCCGATACGAGCAGTACTTC.

Note on this clone: The sample carries other DNA sequences with the same CDR3. The gene calls are TRBV11-2 and TRBJ1-1; D might be TRBD1 (5 bases). Germline loops: CDR1 SGHAT, CDR2 FQNNGV. Deletions cut 1 base from V and 7 bases from J, with 10 bases between. The CDR3 is 13 amino acids. The CDR3: CASSLAGGSEAFF. The CDR3, as DNA: TGTGCCAGCAGCTTAGCGGGGGGGAGTGAAGCTTTCTTT.

This chain links TRBV10-3 with TRBJ2-7; D remains unclear. V dropped 3 bases and J dropped 5 bases, with 8 bases sitting between them. CDR1 and CDR2 from the germline V gene are ENHRY and SYGVKD. The length of the CDR3 is 12 residues. The CDR3 reads CAISEKGNEQYF. The CDR3 nucleotides read TGTGCCATCAGTGAAAAGGGAAACGAGCAGTACTTC.

The chain has TRBV7-8 and TRBJ2-5, with 10 bases that match TRBD2. The V gene's germline CDR1 is SGHVS and CDR2 FQNEAQ. The junction had 7 bases not matched to a gene; V was cut back by 5 bases and J by 1 base. The length of the CDR3 is 16 residues. This CDR3 is CASSDKRTSGQETQYF. In nucleotides, the CDR3 is TGTGCCAGCAGCGATAAGAGGACTAGCGGCCAAGAGACCCAGTACTTC.

The chain recombines TRBV7-6 with TRBJ2-6, with D perhaps being TRBD1 or TRBD2 (5 bases each). The CDR3 covers 17 residues. Germline CDR1 is SGHVS and CDR2 is FNYEAQ. Trimming removed 1 base at V and 2 bases at J, with 12 bases between. CDR3 in DNA: TGTGCCAGCAGCTTAGTGGGGACGCCTACTGGGGCCAACGTCCTGACTTTC. This gives the protein CASSLVGTPTGANVLTF. The full variable domain, rest sourced from reference TRBV7-6 and TRBJ2-6, is GAGVSQSPRYKVTKRGQDVALRCDPISGHVSLYWYRQALGQGPEFLTYFNYEAQQDKSGLPNDRFSAERPEGSISTLTIQRTEQRDSAMYRCASSLVGTPTGANVLTFGAGSRLTVL.

The rearrangement joins TRBV4-1 to TRBJ2-7; 10 nucleotides agree with TRBD2. CDR3 length: 16 amino acids. Unmatched junction bases numbered 7, after V lost 3 bases and J lost 2 bases. Germline loops: CDR1 MGHRA, CDR2 YSYEKL. The CDR3: CASSHDPLAGAYEQYF. The CDR3 bases are TGCGCCAGCAGCCATGACCCTCTAGCGGGGGCCTACGAGCAGTACTTC.

This CDR3 reads CASSLRADTQYF. The CDR3 coding sequence is TGTGCCAGCAGCTTGAGGGCAGATACGCAGTATTTT. The J gene is TRBJ2-3, the V gene TRBV5-4, with D uncertain. V was trimmed by 1 base and J by 4 bases, leaving 4 bases between them. Germline CDR1 and CDR2: SGHNT and YYREEE (reference sequence). This CDR3 has 12 residues.

The chain is built from TRBV6-1 and TRBJ2-2; D is unresolved. V was pared by 7 bases and J by 0 bases, with 9 bases between. CDR1 and CDR2 (germline): MNHNS, SASEGT. CDR3 size: 14 residues. The CDR3: CASKGRANTGELFF. The CDR3 nucleotides read TGTGCCAGCAAAGGGCGCGCGAACACCGGGGAGCTGTTTTTT.